This T cell receptor (beta chain) was identified during a study of blood T cells in healthy people across ages. This clonotype was recorded once. Antigen specificity is unknown. The CDR3 has 16 amino acids. The V gene's germline CDR1 is MNHEY and CDR2 SVGAGI. Study-level points and caveats: There were more naive CD4+ cells and higher diversity in long-lived donors than in aged donors.

Together with a sample-barcoded 5' primer, a J-beta primer mix was included in a second PCR lasting roughly 6 to 12 cycles. Each cDNA was tagged by a template-switch adaptor containing 12 random nucleotides. TCRdb re-called the 5' RACE reads with MiXCR, one entry per CDR3 protein. Of about 780,000 distinct CDR3 sequences in the sample, around 62% were seen once. This TCR was sampled from a man aged 25 to 40 in good health. The sequencing sample was made of blood. The V and J genes are TRBV6-5 and TRBJ2-4, with 11 bases fitting TRBD2. The assigned J gene may be wrong: the sequence end matches TRBJ2-5 better. CDR3 DNA sequence: TGTGCCAGCAGTTATCGGGGGACTAGCGGAGAAGAGACCCAGTACTTC. Its protein product is CASSYRGTSGEETQYF.